These T cell receptor beta chains were read from a single sample in a study of cytomegalovirus exposure and HLA in healthy donors. Repertoires were generated with immunoSEQ multiplex PCR, while TCRdb's copy carries only in-frame clones and drops some. This sample's table has fewer than 150,000 clones. Sequences were obtained from PBMCs. The receptor set was obtained from a man aged 35 to 55 in good health and CMV-seronegative. Each CDR3 is given with its conserved first and last residue. Each record gives: CDR3 length, V gene, D gene, J gene, CDR3 DNA, CDR3 protein. The D gene is left open where the match is weak.

len: 12; v_gene: TRBV5-4; d_gene: .; j_gene: TRBJ2-2; CDR3nt: TGTGCCAGCAGCCCTGAGACCGGGGAGCTGTTTTTT; CDR3aa: CASSPETGELFF
len: 12; v_gene: TRBV7-9; d_gene: TRBD1; j_gene: TRBJ1-5; CDR3nt: TGTGCCAGCGGACAGGGTGGCCAGCCCCAGCATTTT; CDR3aa: CASGQGGQPQHF
len: 15; v_gene: TRBV5-4; d_gene: .; j_gene: TRBJ2-7; CDR3nt: TGTGCCAGCAGCTTGGGACAGGCCAGCTCCTACGAGCAGTACTTC; CDR3aa: CASSLGQASSYEQYF
len: 14; v_gene: TRBV5-4; d_gene: TRBD1; j_gene: TRBJ1-3; CDR3nt: TGTGCCAGCAGAGCACAGGGGGCTGGAAACACCATATATTTT; CDR3aa: CASRAQGAGNTIYF
len: 14; v_gene: TRBV7-2; d_gene: TRBD1; j_gene: TRBJ2-1; CDR3nt: TGTGCCAGCAGCACCGGGACAGGTAACAATGAGCAGTTCTTC; CDR3aa: CASSTGTGNNEQFF
len: 16; v_gene: TRBV7-8; d_gene: .; j_gene: TRBJ2-7; CDR3nt: TGTGCCAGCAGCTTAGCGAGGACTCAACGAGCCTACGAGCAGTACTTC; CDR3aa: CASSLARTQRAYEQYF
len: 15; v_gene: TRBV2; d_gene: TRBD1; j_gene: TRBJ2-3; CDR3nt: TGTGCCAGCAGAAAAGGACAGGTTCTGAGTCATACGCAGTATTTT; CDR3aa: CASRKGQVLSHTQYF
len: 13; v_gene: TRBV5-1; d_gene: .; j_gene: TRBJ2-7; CDR3nt: TGCGCCAGCAGCTTGGGTCAGGACTACGAGCAGTACTTC; CDR3aa: CASSLGQDYEQYF
len: 13; v_gene: TRBV7-2; d_gene: TRBD2; j_gene: TRBJ2-7; CDR3nt: TGTGCCAGCAGCCGAAGGGAGGGTGACGAGCAGTACTTC; CDR3aa: CASSRREGDEQYF
len: 16; v_gene: TRBV6-1; d_gene: TRBD2; j_gene: TRBJ2-7; CDR3nt: TGTGCCAGCAGTGAAGAGCTGGGAGGGGCCGCCGACGAGCAGTACTTC; CDR3aa: CASSEELGGAADEQYF
len: 16; v_gene: TRBV6-1; d_gene: .; j_gene: TRBJ1-2; CDR3nt: TGTGCCAGCAGTGAGAGTAGGGGGTCGCCGAACTATGGCTACACCTTC; CDR3aa: CASSESRGSPNYGYTF
len: 16; v_gene: TRBV19; d_gene: .; j_gene: TRBJ2-3; CDR3nt: TGTGCCAGTAGCCCCCAGGGGCGGGGGACCACAGATACGCAGTATTTT; CDR3aa: CASSPQGRGTTDTQYF
len: 16; v_gene: TRBV5-6; d_gene: TRBD1; j_gene: TRBJ1-2; CDR3nt: TGTGCCAGCAGCTCGACTCGACAGGGGGAACAGTATGGCTACACCTTC; CDR3aa: CASSSTRQGEQYGYTF
len: 16; v_gene: TRBV5-4; d_gene: TRBD2; j_gene: TRBJ2-3; CDR3nt: TGTGCCAGCAGCTTGCTAGCGGGGGGGCTGACAGATACGCAGTATTTT; CDR3aa: CASSLLAGGLTDTQYF
len: 16; v_gene: TRBV2; d_gene: TRBD2; j_gene: TRBJ2-2; CDR3nt: TGTGCCAGCAGTGAAGCGCCTAGCGGGGGAGCAGGGGAGCTGTTTTTT; CDR3aa: CASSEAPSGGAGELFF
len: 15; v_gene: TRBV7-2; d_gene: TRBD2; j_gene: TRBJ2-2; CDR3nt: TGTGCCAGCAGACCCCCATCGGGGGGCACCGGGGAGCTGTTTTTT; CDR3aa: CASRPPSGGTGELFF
len: 14; v_gene: TRBV12-5; d_gene: .; j_gene: TRBJ1-1; CDR3nt: TGTGCTAGTGGTTTGCGCAATGGGGCGACAATTGTTTTCTTT; CDR3aa: CASGLRNGATIVFF
len: 16; v_gene: TRBV27; d_gene: .; j_gene: TRBJ1-6; CDR3nt: TGTGCCAGCAGACCCCCCCCGGCAGGGTTTAATTCACCCCTCCACTTT; CDR3aa: CASRPPPAGFNSPLHF
len: 19; v_gene: TRBV5-3; d_gene: TRBD1; j_gene: TRBJ1-2; CDR3nt: TGTGCCAGAAGCTTGGTCCGGGCGAGACAGGGCCTATTCTACTATGGCTACACCTTC; CDR3aa: CARSLVRARQGLFYYGYTF
len: 13; v_gene: TRBV6-1; d_gene: .; j_gene: TRBJ1-1; CDR3nt: TGTGCCAGCAGTGAACGGGATAGGACTGAAGCTTTCTTT; CDR3aa: CASSERDRTEAFF
len: 14; v_gene: TRBV5-1; d_gene: .; j_gene: TRBJ1-2; CDR3nt: TGCGCCAGCGCGAGGACAGATCTCTTATATGGCTACACCTTC; CDR3aa: CASARTDLLYGYTF
len: 15; v_gene: TRBV25-1; d_gene: TRBD1; j_gene: TRBJ1-4; CDR3nt: TGTGCCAGCAGTGAATTGGGACAGGTGAATGAAAAACTGTTTTTT; CDR3aa: CASSELGQVNEKLFF
len: 12; v_gene: TRBV6-6; d_gene: TRBD1; j_gene: TRBJ2-7; CDR3nt: TGTGCCAGCAGCGGGACAGCCTACGAGCAGTACTTC; CDR3aa: CASSGTAYEQYF
len: 11; v_gene: TRBV25-1; d_gene: TRBD1; j_gene: TRBJ1-2; CDR3nt: TGTGCCAGCAAGGGGGCTCAGGGCTACACCTTC; CDR3aa: CASKGAQGYTF
len: 16; v_gene: TRBV4-3; d_gene: .; j_gene: TRBJ1-4; CDR3nt: TGCGCCAGCAGCCAAGGTGCAGGTCCATCTAATGAAAAACTGTTTTTT; CDR3aa: CASSQGAGPSNEKLFF
len: 15; v_gene: TRBV6-1; d_gene: TRBD1; j_gene: TRBJ2-7; CDR3nt: TGTGCCAGCAGTGAAGCCGGGACAGGGGGCTACGAGCAGTACTTC; CDR3aa: CASSEAGTGGYEQYF
len: 14; v_gene: TRBV10-3; d_gene: TRBD2; j_gene: TRBJ2-5; CDR3nt: TGTGCCATCAGTTCCGGGACTAGGCAGGAGACCCAGTACTTC; CDR3aa: CAISSGTRQETQYF
len: 15; v_gene: TRBV5-4; d_gene: TRBD2; j_gene: TRBJ2-7; CDR3nt: TGTGCCAGCAGCTCAAAGCGGGGACCGCCCTACGAGCAGTACTTC; CDR3aa: CASSSKRGPPYEQYF
len: 18; v_gene: TRBV5-6; d_gene: TRBD2; j_gene: TRBJ2-1; CDR3nt: TGTGCCAGCAGCCTACCCAGGGTGGGACTAGCGGGGGGGAATGAGCAGTTCTTC; CDR3aa: CASSLPRVGLAGGNEQFF
len: 15; v_gene: TRBV7-3; d_gene: .; j_gene: TRBJ2-7; CDR3nt: TGTGCCAGCAGCTTAACGAGAACAGAGGCGGGGGAGCAGTACTTC; CDR3aa: CASSLTRTEAGEQYF
len: 15; v_gene: TRBV5-1; d_gene: TRBD1; j_gene: TRBJ1-5; CDR3nt: TGCGCCAGCAGCCAGGGGACAGGGGGCAATCAGCCCCAGCATTTT; CDR3aa: CASSQGTGGNQPQHF
len: 13; v_gene: TRBV6-5; d_gene: TRBD1; j_gene: TRBJ2-5; CDR3nt: TGTGCCAGCAGGAAGCCAGGGGGAGAGACCCAGTACTTC; CDR3aa: CASRKPGGETQYF
len: 15; v_gene: TRBV9; d_gene: .; j_gene: TRBJ1-6; CDR3nt: TGTGCCAGCAGCGTAGGGGGAACCGACAGTAGGGATCTCCACTTT; CDR3aa: CASSVGGTDSRDLHF
len: 14; v_gene: TRBV5-1; d_gene: .; j_gene: TRBJ1-1; CDR3nt: TGCGCCAGCAGCTTGGGGCCGCGGGACACTGAAGCTTTCTTT; CDR3aa: CASSLGPRDTEAFF
len: 14; v_gene: TRBV7-3; d_gene: .; j_gene: TRBJ1-1; CDR3nt: TGTGCCAGCAGCCTCTCGGGAGGGAACACTGAAGCTTTCTTT; CDR3aa: CASSLSGGNTEAFF
len: 11; v_gene: TRBV20-1; d_gene: TRBD1; j_gene: TRBJ2-7; CDR3nt: TGCAGTGCTAGGACAGGGGAACAGCAGTACTTC; CDR3aa: CSARTGEQQYF
len: 17; v_gene: TRBV12-5; d_gene: .; j_gene: TRBJ2-1; CDR3nt: TGTGCTAGTGGTCAACGCATTATCGGGGGGCCTAACAATGAGCAGTTCTTC; CDR3aa: CASGQRIIGGPNNEQFF
len: 16; v_gene: TRBV29-1; d_gene: TRBD1; j_gene: TRBJ1-2; CDR3nt: TGCAGCGTCTTAACGGAACAGGGGCAAGCTAACTATGGCTACACCTTC; CDR3aa: CSVLTEQGQANYGYTF
len: 16; v_gene: TRBV4-1; d_gene: .; j_gene: TRBJ2-3; CDR3nt: TGCGCCAGCAGCCAACAAGGACAGTGGGGTGCCGATACGCAGTATTTT; CDR3aa: CASSQQGQWGADTQYF
len: 13; v_gene: TRBV7-3; d_gene: .; j_gene: TRBJ2-1; CDR3nt: TGTGCCAGCAGCCCCACATCCTTCGATGAGCAGTTCTTC; CDR3aa: CASSPTSFDEQFF
len: 15; v_gene: TRBV15; d_gene: .; j_gene: TRBJ2-2; CDR3nt: TGTGCCACCAGCAGAGGGACAGATAGGACCGGGGAGCTGTTTTTT; CDR3aa: CATSRGTDRTGELFF
len: 13; v_gene: TRBV7-3; d_gene: .; j_gene: TRBJ1-5; CDR3nt: TGTGCCAGCAGCTTAAATACGGACAGCCCCCAGCATTTT; CDR3aa: CASSLNTDSPQHF
len: 16; v_gene: TRBV5-1; d_gene: .; j_gene: TRBJ1-5; CDR3nt: TGCGCCAGCAGCTTGGGGGGGGAGGTTGGCAATCAGCCCCAGCATTTT; CDR3aa: CASSLGGEVGNQPQHF
len: 16; v_gene: TRBV5-1; d_gene: .; j_gene: TRBJ1-1; CDR3nt: TGCGCCAGCAGCTTTGGACAGCCCACTCATAACACTGAAGCTTTCTTT; CDR3aa: CASSFGQPTHNTEAFF
len: 14; v_gene: TRBV11-2; d_gene: .; j_gene: TRBJ2-3; CDR3nt: TGTGCCAGCAGCTTAGATCTCGTGACACATACGCAGTATTTT; CDR3aa: CASSLDLVTHTQYF
len: 13; v_gene: TRBV6-5; d_gene: .; j_gene: TRBJ1-2; CDR3nt: TGTGCCAGTTCCCGGGACAAAATCTATGGCTACACCTTC; CDR3aa: CASSRDKIYGYTF
len: 16; v_gene: TRBV19; d_gene: TRBD1; j_gene: TRBJ2-7; CDR3nt: TGTGCCAGTAGTACTAGACCCGGGACAGGGATCCACGAGCAGTACTTC; CDR3aa: CASSTRPGTGIHEQYF
len: 13; v_gene: TRBV19; d_gene: .; j_gene: TRBJ1-3; CDR3nt: TGTGCCAGTAGTTGGCAGGCTGGAAACACCATATATTTT; CDR3aa: CASSWQAGNTIYF
len: 16; v_gene: TRBV7-6; d_gene: .; j_gene: TRBJ2-2; CDR3nt: TGTGCCAGCAGCTTTCCCCGCGGAGGAGGGACCGGGGAGCTGTTTTTT; CDR3aa: CASSFPRGGGTGELFF
len: 15; v_gene: TRBV2; d_gene: TRBD2; j_gene: TRBJ2-1; CDR3nt: TGTGCCAGCAGTGTCTCGGGCGGGGGGCGAGGTGAGCAGTTCTTC; CDR3aa: CASSVSGGGRGEQFF
len: 18; v_gene: TRBV4-3; d_gene: .; j_gene: TRBJ1-4; CDR3nt: TGCGCCAGCAGCCAAGAAGGGAGCATCCGGGGTACTAATGAAAAACTGTTTTTT; CDR3aa: CASSQEGSIRGTNEKLFF
len: 18; v_gene: TRBV14; d_gene: TRBD1; j_gene: TRBJ1-1; CDR3nt: TGTGCCAGCAGCTTTAAGACAGGGGGCCTTATCCTGAACACTGAAGCTTTCTTT; CDR3aa: CASSFKTGGLILNTEAFF
len: 15; v_gene: TRBV5-6; d_gene: TRBD1; j_gene: TRBJ2-7; CDR3nt: TGTGCCAGCAGCTTGTCCGGGACAGGGGACTACGAGCAGTACTTC; CDR3aa: CASSLSGTGDYEQYF
len: 15; v_gene: TRBV5-5; d_gene: .; j_gene: TRBJ1-1; CDR3nt: TGTGCCAGCAGCTACCAAACACCGATGAACACTGAAGCTTTCTTT; CDR3aa: CASSYQTPMNTEAFF
len: 15; v_gene: TRBV7-2; d_gene: .; j_gene: TRBJ1-3; CDR3nt: TGTGCCAGCAGCCAAACGACAGTCTCTGGAAACACCATATATTTT; CDR3aa: CASSQTTVSGNTIYF
len: 14; v_gene: TRBV27; d_gene: TRBD1; j_gene: TRBJ1-1; CDR3nt: TGTGCCAGCAGTTTAGACAGGGGGCAAACTGAAGCTTTCTTT; CDR3aa: CASSLDRGQTEAFF
len: 15; v_gene: TRBV5-1; d_gene: TRBD1; j_gene: TRBJ2-2; CDR3nt: TGCGCCAGCAGCGATGGACAGGTGGGCACCGGGGAGCTGTTTTTT; CDR3aa: CASSDGQVGTGELFF
len: 13; v_gene: TRBV19; d_gene: TRBD1; j_gene: TRBJ2-7; CDR3nt: TGTGCCAGTAGTTCTCAGGGGGCCCACGAGCAGTACTTC; CDR3aa: CASSSQGAHEQYF
len: 14; v_gene: TRBV25-1; d_gene: .; j_gene: TRBJ1-1; CDR3nt: TGTGCCAGCAGTCGTCGGGGAGGGAACACTGAAGCTTTCTTT; CDR3aa: CASSRRGGNTEAFF
len: 15; v_gene: TRBV7-2; d_gene: TRBD1; j_gene: TRBJ1-1; CDR3nt: TGTGCCAGCATATTCCCTAGGACAGGTAGCACTGAAGCTTTCTTT; CDR3aa: CASIFPRTGSTEAFF